This T cell receptor (beta chain) was recovered during a study of blood T cell repertoires in COVID-19. Study in general: COVID-19 samples, acute and convalescent, were from the United States, Italy and Spain. In each case, the material was cDNA or gDNA derived from T cells, B-cell-depleted T cells, or PBMCs.

Authors' methods: Using reference gene primer amplification, nucleated cell counts were estimated. Generated by immunoSEQ multiplex PCR, the TCRdb table keeps only in-frame clones and is missing some. The V and J calls and clone size were taken over from that table, and D and trimming were inferred from the DNA. This repertoire shows over 30,000 clones, roughly 73% found once; its top ten account for about 14%. Germline CDR1 and CDR2: MDHEN and SYDVKM. This CDR3 is built from 17 residues. The trim removed 6 bases at V and 7 bases at J, leaving 15 bases unmatched. The rearrangement uses TRBV28 and TRBJ2-4; 10 nucleotides align to TRBD2. The sample was peripheral blood. The receptor comes from a man aged 80 or over with active or convalescent COVID-19. CDR3 sequence (DNA): TGTGCCAGCAGGTCTAGCGGGAGCGGGCGGGGTGTCAACATTCAGTACTTC. Translation gives CASRSSGSGRGVNIQYF.